The 8 T cell receptor beta chains in this list originate from one sample, sequenced in a study of shared clonotypes between healthy human individuals. Assay: immunoSEQ multiplex PCR; the TCRdb copy retains only in-frame clones and omits some. The sample records 300,000 to 350,000 clones, 70% to 75% being singletons. The specimen sequenced was memory CD4+ T cells sorted from blood. Stated subset: CD45RA-negative fraction. These receptors were taken from a man aged 25-45 years in good health.

This clone showed up just once. The V call is TRBV5-1, the J call TRBJ2-5; TRBD1 matches at 8 bases. The ends lost 3 bases at V and 1 base at J; junction bases unmatched: 2. Per the germline V gene, CDR1 is SGHRS and CDR2 is YFSETQ. The length of the CDR3 is 14 residues. Here the CDR3 reads CASSSTGVQETQYF. The CDR3 coding sequence is TGCGCCAGCAGCTCGACAGGGGTCCAAGAGACCCAGTACTTC.

This clone was picked up one time. The V and J genes are TRBV7-8 and TRBJ1-1; D uncertain. Germline V CDR1 and CDR2: SGHVS, FQNEAQ. V lost 1 base, J lost 0 bases, and 9 bases lay in between. There are 15 residues in the CDR3. CDR3 region: CASSLVGQLNTEAFF. CDR3 coding DNA: TGTGCCAGCAGCTTAGTAGGGCAGCTGAACACTGAAGCTTTCTTT. Together with reference TRBV7-8 and TRBJ1-1, the CDR3 gives the full variable domain: GAGVSQSPRYKVAKRGQDVALRCDPISGHVSLFWYQQALGQGPEFLTYFQNEAQLDKSGLPSDRFFAERPEGSVSTLKIQRTQQEDSAVYLCASSLVGQLNTEAFFGQGTRLTVV.

The V gene is TRBV28, the J gene TRBJ2-7; D gene uncertain. The CDR3 runs 12 residues. Germline CDR1 is MDHEN and CDR2 is SYDVKM. V lost 5 bases to trimming and J lost 6 bases, with 11 bases between them. The CDR3 region has the DNA TGTGCCAGCAGTGAATTGGGGTCCGAGCAGTACTTC. The encoded protein is CASSELGSEQYF.

The genes are TRBV6-1 and TRBJ1-4; possible D gene TRBD1, 5 bases. Germline values: CDR1 MNHNS, CDR2 SASEGT. The CDR3 has 14 residues. V lost 0 bases to trimming and J lost 8 bases, with 10 bases between them. The CDR3 loop is CASSEALGDEKLFF. The CDR3 nucleotides read TGTGCCAGCAGTGAAGCGCTGGGGGACGAAAAACTGTTTTTT.

The chain uses TRBV27 and TRBJ2-5; D could derive from TRBD1 or TRBD2 (5 bases each). In germline, CDR1 is MNHEY, CDR2 SMNVEV (reference sequence). CDR3 size: 14 residues. Trimming shortened V by 7 bases and J by 4 bases, and 16 bases separated the two germline ends. DNA of the CDR3: TGTGCCAGCATGACCATTGGGGGTGGAGAGACCCAGTACTTC. The encoded protein is CASMTIGGGETQYF.

The sample holds many counts of this clone. At the DNA level, this CDR3 is encoded by other sequences in the same sample as well. The chain combines TRBV6-5 with TRBJ1-2; 7 nucleotides agree with TRBD1. The trim removed 5 bases at V and 2 bases at J, leaving 2 bases unmatched. Germline CDR1 and CDR2: MNHEY and SVGAGI. This CDR3 has 13 amino acids. The CDR3 reads CASSPTGNYGYTF. The CDR3 coding sequence is TGTGCCAGCAGTCCGACAGGGAACTATGGCTACACCTTC.

This clone has more than one count but fewer than ten. This chain connects TRBV5-6 to TRBJ2-2; tentatively, D is TRBD1 or TRBD2 (6 bases each). Germline CDR1 SGHDT, CDR2 YYEEEE. The CDR3 consists of 14 residues. The V end lost 1 base, the J end lost 5 bases, and 9 bases lay between the germline ends. The CDR3 loop reads CASSLIGGTGELFF. CDR3 nucleotide sequence: TGTGCCAGCAGCTTGATAGGGGGGACCGGGGAGCTGTTTTTT.

The V call is TRBV5-1, the J call TRBJ2-7; D may match TRBD1 or TRBD2 (6 bases each). Germline CDR1 SGHRS, CDR2 YFSETQ. Trimming removed 4 bases at V and 2 bases at J, with 16 bases between. This CDR3 has 15 residues. In DNA, the CDR3 is TGCGCCAGCAGCCAAAATAGCGGACAGACCTACGAGCAGTACTTC. It encodes CASSQNSGQTYEQYF.